What follows are 32 T cell receptor beta chains derived from one specimen sequenced in a study of identical twins. Each CDR3 protein gets one entry after TCRdb re-called the 5' RACE reads with MiXCR. The sample has hundreds of thousands of distinct CDR3 sequences; approximately 6% are singletons. Sample: naive T cells sorted from blood. Receptor source: a man aged 18 to 30 in good health.

The gene calls are TRBV6-5 and TRBJ2-4; a possible D gene is TRBD1 (6 bases). Germline values: CDR1 MNHEY, CDR2 SVGAGI. The CDR3 sequence is 17 residues long. V was shortened by 4 bases and J by 4 bases, with 20 bases between the two germline ends. This CDR3 reads CASSSTTGHRLKNIQYF. CDR3 DNA: TGTGCCAGCAGTTCCACAACGGGACATCGCTTAAAAAACATTCAGTACTTC.

This clonotype was picked up a small number of times. The J gene is TRBJ2-1, the V gene TRBV28, with D perhaps TRBD2 (6 bases). Germline values: CDR1 MDHEN, CDR2 SYDVKM. Trimming shortened V by 6 bases and J by 2 bases, and 17 bases separated the two germline ends. The CDR3 consists of 16 residues. The CDR3 region is CASSSSGETTYNEQFF. The CDR3, as DNA: TGTGCCAGCAGCTCATCGGGGGAGACGACCTACAATGAGCAGTTCTTC.

Points on this clonotype: A much larger clone lies one base from this, so it may be a read error. No conserved phenylalanine or tryptophan ends this CDR3, so it is likely a read error. The chain recombines TRBV4-3 with TRBJ2-3; no reliable D call. This CDR3 contains 15 residues. CDR1 is LGHNA, CDR2 YSLEER, per germline. Trimming shortened V by 1 base and J by 4 bases, and 12 bases separated the two germline ends. The CDR3 loop reads CASSQGGRVSDTQYC. The CDR3 DNA reads as TGCGCCAGCAGCCAAGGAGGAAGGGTTTCAGATACGCAGTATTGT.

V and J are TRBV28 and TRBJ1-2, with TRBD1 identical over 9 bases. The CDR3 has 16 amino acids. Germline V gene lookup returns CDR1 MDHEN and CDR2 SYDVKM. V lost 5 bases to trimming and J lost 4 bases; unmatched junction nucleotides: 11. The DNA of the CDR3 is TGTGCCAGCAGTCCCCAACCCGGACAGGGGTCCTATGGCTACACCTTC. This translates into CASSPQPGQGSYGYTF.

This clonotype was counted between two and nine times. This chain joins TRBV19 and TRBJ2-7, with D hard to call. Deletions cut 1 base from V and 1 base from J, with 8 bases between. Germline V gene lookup returns CDR1 LNHDA and CDR2 SQIVND (reference sequence). This CDR3 is built from 14 residues. Written as DNA, the CDR3 is TGTGCCAGTAGTATAGGGGTGCGTTCCTACGAGCAGTACTTC. This sequence encodes CASSIGVRSYEQYF.

The table lists this clonotype with a few counts. The chain links TRBV27 to TRBJ2-1; 8 nucleotides align to TRBD1. Germline CDR1 MNHEY, CDR2 SMNVEV (reference sequence). The CDR3 consists of 15 residues. V was pared by 8 bases and J by 6 bases, with 12 bases of the junction left unmatched. This CDR3 is CASAPWRDRINEQFF. CDR3 DNA sequence: TGTGCCAGCGCTCCCTGGCGGGACAGGATCAATGAGCAGTTCTTC.

The V call is TRBV4-2, the J call TRBJ1-1, with D unclear. The germline V gene encodes CDR1 LGHNA and CDR2 YNFKEQ. Trimming removed 0 bases at V and 3 bases at J, with 8 bases between. The CDR3 consists of 14 residues. CDR3 nucleotide sequence: TGTGCCAGCAGCCAAGACCTTGAGGACACTGAAGCTTTCTTT. Its protein is CASSQDLEDTEAFF.

At least ten counts were recorded for this clonotype. V gene TRBV4-1 combines with J gene TRBJ1-1, with D uncertain. Trimming removed 1 base from V and 3 bases from J, with 9 bases in between. CDR1 is MGHRA, CDR2 YSYEKL, per germline. The CDR3 runs to 14 residues. CDR3 region: CASSQGSRDTEAFF. The CDR3 nucleotides are TGCGCCAGCAGCCAAGGGTCACGGGACACTGAAGCTTTCTTT.

In its sample, this clonotype was seen many times. The gene calls are TRBV4-3 and TRBJ2-1; 7 bases match TRBD1. V trimming: 4 bases; J trimming: 2 bases; junction bases outside the gene matches: 5. CDR3 size: 15 residues. CDR1 is LGHNA and CDR2 is YSLEER in the germline V gene. The CDR3: CASSRAGTAYNEQFF. In nucleotides, the CDR3 is TGCGCCAGCAGCCGCGCCGGGACAGCCTACAATGAGCAGTTCTTC.

As for this clonotype: One junction end does not reproduce the germline sequence, and a read error may be involved. This chain uses TRBV7-9 with TRBJ2-6; perhaps TRBD1 as D (5 bases). CDR1 and CDR2 from the germline V gene are SEHNR and FQNEAQ (reference sequence). The CDR3 consists of 17 residues. For the CDR3, the DNA is TGTGCCAGCAGCTTAGGACCCCCGAGTTCTGGGGCCAACGTCCTGAGTTTC. Its translation: CASSLGPPSSGANVLSF.

This clonotype was detected ten times or more. The chain employs TRBV28 and TRBJ1-2; no reliable D call. Germline loops: CDR1 MDHEN, CDR2 SYDVKM. CDR3 length: 13 residues. The germline V and J ends were trimmed by 3 bases and 2 bases, with 7 bases remaining between them. The CDR3 DNA follows: TGTGCCAGCAGTTTGCGCTTGAACTATGGCTACACCTTC. This gives the protein CASSLRLNYGYTF.

This CDR3 is CASSWGLAGRGSYNEQFF. In nucleotides, the CDR3 is TGTGCCAGCAGCTGGGGACTAGCGGGGAGGGGCTCCTACAATGAGCAGTTCTTC. V and J are TRBV11-1 and TRBJ2-1; TRBD2 agrees at 13 bases. Germline CDR1 and CDR2: SGHAT and FQDESV (reference sequence). V was clipped by 4 bases and J by 0 bases; unmatched bases: 6. The CDR3 loop spans 18 amino acids.

Ten or more counts support this clonotype. The chain links TRBV27 to TRBJ1-5; 8 nucleotides align to TRBD1. V trimming: 6 bases; J trimming: 2 bases; junction bases outside the gene matches: 6. This CDR3 comprises 15 residues. Germline lookup yields CDR1 MNHEY and CDR2 SMNVEV (reference sequence). The CDR3 DNA is TGTGCCAGCAGGCAACCGGGACAGGGCAATCAGCCCCAGCATTTT. It is translated as CASRQPGQGNQPQHF.

With respect to this clonotype: A much bigger clone sits one base away, suggesting this may be a read error. The V call is TRBV20-1, the J call TRBJ2-7; 9 bases are shared with TRBD2. The CDR3 has 14 residues. CDR1 is DFQATT, CDR2 SNEGSKA, per germline (reference sequence). V gave up 0 bases and J gave up 6 bases; unmatched junction bases: 6. The CDR3 DNA reads TGCAGTGCTAGAGATCGCGGGAGGGCCTTCGAGCAGTACTTC. Its translation: CSARDRGRAFEQYF.

The chain couples TRBV4-2 to TRBJ1-1; TRBD1 aligns across 7 bases. Germline CDR1 reads LGHNA; CDR2 reads YNFKEQ. CDR3 length: 16 amino acids. J gave up 0 bases and V 2 bases, and 6 bases lay outside the gene matches. In DNA, the CDR3 is TGTGCCAGCAGCCAATTCGTCAGGGGGGTGAACACTGAAGCTTTCTTT. Amino acids: CASSQFVRGVNTEAFF.

Ten or more counts support this clonotype. The rearrangement uses TRBV4-3 and TRBJ2-7, with 7 bases that match TRBD2. In germline, CDR1 is LGHNA, CDR2 YSLEER. The J segment lost 5 bases and the V segment lost 0 bases, leaving 10 bases of the junction unmatched. The CDR3 extends over 16 amino acids. This CDR3 reads CASSQDWREISHEQYF. The CDR3 coding sequence is TGCGCCAGCAGCCAAGATTGGCGGGAGATTTCCCACGAGCAGTACTTC.

This clonotype has a count of ten or more. The rearrangement links TRBV4-2 to TRBJ1-1, with D perhaps matching TRBD1 (6 bases). This CDR3 has 13 residues. Germline values: CDR1 LGHNA, CDR2 YNFKEQ. The V and J ends lost 3 bases and 6 bases respectively, with 11 bases between them. The CDR3 nucleotides read TGTGCCAGCAGCCAGAAGGGGGGACCTGAAGCTTTCTTT. Protein product: CASSQKGGPEAFF.

This clonotype was counted at least ten times. The chain joins TRBV4-2 to TRBJ2-1, with no clear D. Germline CDR1 is LGHNA and CDR2 is YNFKEQ. Trimming cost V 0 bases and J 9 bases, with 3 bases left between them. The CDR3 is 11 residues long. CDR3 in DNA: TGTGCCAGCAGCCAAGATCGTGAGCAGTTCTTC. This encodes CASSQDREQFF.

This clonotype was observed a few times. The J gene is TRBJ2-3, the V gene TRBV10-3; tentatively, D is TRBD1 (6 bases). V was pared by 10 bases and J by 6 bases, with 17 bases between. This CDR3 contains 13 residues. Per the germline V gene, CDR1 is ENHRY and CDR2 is SYGVKD. CDR3 loop: CATTGYTGDTQYF. CDR3 in DNA: TGTGCCACCACAGGCTACACAGGGGATACGCAGTATTTT.

Regarding this clonotype: A read error is possible here, since a much larger clone lies one base away. The conserved closing phenylalanine or tryptophan is absent in this CDR3, likely reflecting a read error. The J gene is TRBJ2-7, the V gene TRBV18; 8 bases are shared with TRBD2. Trimming took 7 bases from V and 0 from J; bases not matched to a gene: 5. The germline V gene has CDR1 KGHSH and CDR2 LQKENI. The CDR3 sequence is 14 residues long. CDR3 loop: CASLLSGTSYEQYL. CDR3 DNA sequence: TGTGCCAGCTTACTTAGCGGGACCTCCTACGAGCAGTACTTA.

This clonotype was recorded many times. This rearrangement joins TRBV27 to TRBJ2-1; the match to TRBD1 covers 7 bases. The CDR3 length is 15 residues. Germline V lookup: CDR1 MNHEY, CDR2 SMNVEV (reference sequence). V shed 8 bases and J 3 bases; nucleotides not matched to a gene: 10. CDR3 sequence reads: CASRVRQGFYNEQFF. CDR3 bases: TGTGCCAGCCGCGTTCGACAGGGTTTCTACAATGAGCAGTTCTTC.

There are many counts of this clonotype. The chain is built from TRBV20-1 and TRBJ1-2; D remains unclear. CDR1 DFQATT and CDR2 SNEGSKA come from the germline V gene (reference sequence). The CDR3 runs to 13 residues. V dropped 3 bases and J dropped 3 bases, with 11 bases sitting between them. Here the CDR3 reads CSASAGRDYGYTF. As DNA, the CDR3 is TGCAGTGCTAGCGCGGGGAGGGACTATGGCTACACCTTC.

This clonotype was seen many times. V and J are TRBV15 and TRBJ2-1; TRBD2 might be the D (6 bases). CDR3 length: 15 amino acids. Trimming shortened V by 5 bases and J by 0 bases, and 11 bases separated the two germline ends. Germline V CDR1 and CDR2: LNHNV, YYDKDF (reference sequence). CDR3 bases: TGTGCCACCAGCCGTAGCGGTAACTCCTACAATGAGCAGTTCTTC. Residues: CATSRSGNSYNEQFF.

This clonotype was found many times. The V gene is TRBV12-3 or TRBV12-4, the J gene TRBJ2-7; 13 positions agree with TRBD2. The CDR3 length is 16 residues. V shed 1 base, J shed 5 bases, and the junction held 5 bases outside the gene matches. CDR3 sequence reads: CASSLVRTSGSNEQYF. Written as DNA, the CDR3 is TGTGCCAGCAGTTTAGTAAGGACTAGCGGGAGCAACGAGCAGTACTTC.

This clonotype was detected a few times. This chain uses TRBV4-3 with TRBJ2-7, with a possible D match to TRBD2 (6 bases). V lost 0 bases to trimming and J lost 2 bases, with 11 bases between them. Germline-derived CDR1 and CDR2 are LGHNA and YSLEER. The CDR3 extends over 15 amino acids. The DNA for the CDR3 is TGCGCCAGCAGCCAAGATTACGCGGGAACCTACGAGCAGTACTTC. Protein product: CASSQDYAGTYEQYF.

The genes are TRBV7-8 and TRBJ2-2; D might be TRBD2 (6 bases). Deletions cut 8 bases from V and 1 base from J, with 11 bases between. CDR1 is SGHVS, CDR2 FQNEAQ, per germline. There are 14 residues in the CDR3. The CDR3 here is CASLPGENTGELFF. The CDR3 DNA sequence: TGTGCCAGCTTACCGGGGGAGAACACCGGGGAGCTGTTTTTT.

This clonotype was recorded many times. The genes are TRBV5-1 and TRBJ1-4; possibly TRBD1 for D (6 bases). V was trimmed by 7 bases and J by 7 bases, leaving 23 bases between them. The V gene's germline CDR1 is SGHRS and CDR2 YFSETQ. The CDR3 loop spans 16 amino acids. CDR3 in DNA: TGCGCCAGCGGCAGGGACATCCTCCCGGGTGGTGAAAAACTGTTTTTT. This codes for CASGRDILPGGEKLFF.

At least ten counts were recorded for this clonotype. The chain uses TRBV7-9 and TRBJ2-1; 11 bases line up with TRBD2. CDR1 is SEHNR and CDR2 is FQNEAQ in the germline V gene (reference sequence). J was trimmed by 9 bases and V by 5 bases; bases with no gene match: 12. CDR3 length: 16 residues. CDR3 nucleotides: TGTGCCAGCAGCCCAACTAGCGGGAGTATAAGCAGTGAGCAGTTCTTC. It codes for CASSPTSGSISSEQFF.

At least ten counts were recorded for this clonotype. The chain links TRBV25-1 to TRBJ1-1; D not certain. This CDR3 region has 15 residues. Looked up from germline, CDR1 is MGHDK and CDR2 is SYGVNS. Between the trimmed V and J ends, which lost 1 base and 1 base, there was a span of 10 bases. The CDR3 sequence: CASSELAGKNTEAFF. CDR3 coding DNA: TGTGCCAGCAGTGAATTGGCCGGAAAGAACACTGAAGCTTTCTTT.

This clonotype appeared a few times. The rearrangement joins TRBV3-1 to TRBJ2-7, with a possible D match to TRBD2 (5 bases). Germline CDR1 reads LGHDT; CDR2 reads YNNKEL (reference sequence). This CDR3 has 16 residues. Trimming pared 0 bases from V and 3 bases from J, leaving 15 bases between. CDR3 sequence (DNA): TGTGCCAGCAGCCAAGACCCGACTACGACGCTCTACGAGCAGTACGTC. It encodes CASSQDPTTTLYEQYV.

V usage is TRBV20-1 and J usage is TRBJ2-7; the match to TRBD1 covers 8 bases. This CDR3 region has 13 residues. The V and J ends lost 6 bases and 0 bases, in that order; junction bases with no gene match: 4. CDR1 and CDR2 (germline): DFQATT, SNEGSKA (reference sequence). DNA of the CDR3: TGCAGTGCCAGGACAGGGAGCTCCTACGAGCAGTACGTC. Its protein is CSARTGSSYEQYV.

This clonotype has ten or more counts. V is TRBV6-5 and J is TRBJ1-1, with D uncertain. The V gene's germline CDR1 is MNHEY and CDR2 SVGAGI. V dropped 2 bases and J dropped 1 base, with 11 bases sitting between them. The CDR3 is made up of 15 amino acids. The CDR3 reads CASSYLRNPNTEAFF. CDR3 sequence (DNA): TGTGCCAGCAGTTACCTGCGAAACCCGAACACTGAAGCTTTCTTT.